Listed here is a single T cell receptor (beta chain). Antigen: not known. This entry comes from a study of T cells in Graves' hyperthyroidism and ophthalmopathy. Study details: The authors collected peripheral blood at initial diagnosis, before any treatment.

An absence of ophthalmopathy progression within 18 months meant stable Graves' hyperthyroidism. The hyperthyroidism patients had all been newly diagnosed, and their disease duration was under 2 months. Their ages ranged from 18 to 65 years. V lost 7 bases and J lost 1, with 13 bases in between. This CDR3 region has 14 residues. RNA transcripts were the template for amplifying TCR beta CDR3 regions. Carried out on the TCR CDR3, a first-round RT-PCR used the HTBI primer set. Each CDR3 protein is one row after TCRdb ran MiXCR on the multiplex PCR reads. The data contain some 460,000 distinct CDR3 sequences, 15% to 19% of them seen just once; the ten biggest clones take up 13% to 15%. Study-level points and caveats: Patients with ophthalmopathy were separated from those with stable hyperthyroidism by a 13 V-J model.

The TCR was taken from a young woman with Graves' hyperthyroidism. V is TRBV12-3 or TRBV12-4 and J is TRBJ1-1; a weak D match, TRBD1 (6 bases). The sequenced sample consisted of blood. CDR3 in amino acids: CASNRPGANTEAFF. The CDR3 nucleotides are TGTGCCAGCAACCGACCGGGGGCGAACACTGAAGCTTTCTTT.